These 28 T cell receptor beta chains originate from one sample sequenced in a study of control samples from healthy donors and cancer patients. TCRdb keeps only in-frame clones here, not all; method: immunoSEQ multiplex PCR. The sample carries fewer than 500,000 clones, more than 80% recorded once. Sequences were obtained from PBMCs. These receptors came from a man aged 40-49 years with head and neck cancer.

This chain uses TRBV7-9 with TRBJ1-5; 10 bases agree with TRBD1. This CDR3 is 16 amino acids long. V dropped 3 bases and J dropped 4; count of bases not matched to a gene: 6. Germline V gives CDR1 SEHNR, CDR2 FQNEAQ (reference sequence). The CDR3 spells CASSFGTGAPNQPQHF. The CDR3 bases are TGTGCCAGCAGCTTTGGGACAGGGGCCCCTAATCAGCCCCAGCATTTT.

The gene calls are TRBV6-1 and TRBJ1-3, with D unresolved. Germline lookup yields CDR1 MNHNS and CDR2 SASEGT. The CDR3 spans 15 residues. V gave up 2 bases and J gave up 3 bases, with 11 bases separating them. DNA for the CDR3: TGTGCCAGCAGTGAAAAGCCAGGCGGTGGAAACACCATATATTTT. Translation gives CASSEKPGGGNTIYF.

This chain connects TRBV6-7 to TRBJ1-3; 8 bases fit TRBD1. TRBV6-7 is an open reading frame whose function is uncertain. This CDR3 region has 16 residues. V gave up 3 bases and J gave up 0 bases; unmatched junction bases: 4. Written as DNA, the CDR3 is TGTGCCAGCAGTTATTCGACAGGGGCCTCTGGAAACACCATATATTTT. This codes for CASSYSTGASGNTIYF.

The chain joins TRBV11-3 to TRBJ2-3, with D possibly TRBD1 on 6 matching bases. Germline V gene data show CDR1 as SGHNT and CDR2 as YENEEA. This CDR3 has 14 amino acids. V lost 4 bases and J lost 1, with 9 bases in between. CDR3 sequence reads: CASSSHRGTDTQYF. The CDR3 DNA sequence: TGTGCCAGCAGCTCCCACAGGGGCACAGATACGCAGTATTTT.

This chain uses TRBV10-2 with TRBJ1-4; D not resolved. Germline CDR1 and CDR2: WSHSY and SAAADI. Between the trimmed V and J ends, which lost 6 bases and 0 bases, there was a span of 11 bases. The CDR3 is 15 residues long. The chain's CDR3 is CASRAQSSTNEKLFF. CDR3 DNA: TGCGCCAGCAGGGCACAGTCGTCAACTAATGAAAAACTGTTTTTT.

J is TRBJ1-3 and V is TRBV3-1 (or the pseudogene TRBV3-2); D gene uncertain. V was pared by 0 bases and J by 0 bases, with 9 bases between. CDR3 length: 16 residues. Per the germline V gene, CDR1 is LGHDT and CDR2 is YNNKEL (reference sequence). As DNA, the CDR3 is TGTGCCAGCAGCCAAGATGCGGGGAGCTCTGGAAACACCATATATTTT. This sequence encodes CASSQDAGSSGNTIYF.

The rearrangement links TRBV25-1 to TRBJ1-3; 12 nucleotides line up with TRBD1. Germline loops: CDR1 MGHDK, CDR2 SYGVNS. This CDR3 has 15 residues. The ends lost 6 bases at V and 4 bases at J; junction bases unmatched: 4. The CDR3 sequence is CASRGDRGQGNTIYF. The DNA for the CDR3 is TGTGCCAGCAGAGGGGACAGGGGGCAAGGAAACACCATATATTTT.

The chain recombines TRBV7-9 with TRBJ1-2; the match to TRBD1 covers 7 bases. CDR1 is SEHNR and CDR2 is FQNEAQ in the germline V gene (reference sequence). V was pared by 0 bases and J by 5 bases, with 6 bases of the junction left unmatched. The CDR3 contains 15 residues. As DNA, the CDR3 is TGTGCCAGCAGCTTAGCCACAGGGGCCAGTTATGGCTACACCTTC. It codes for CASSLATGASYGYTF. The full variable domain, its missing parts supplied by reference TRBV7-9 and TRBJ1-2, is DTGVSQNPRHKITKRGQNVTFRCDPISEHNRLYWYRQTLGQGPEFLTYFQNEAQLEKSRLLSDRFSAERPKGSFSTLEIQRTEQGDSAMYLCASSLATGASYGYTFGSGTRLTVV.

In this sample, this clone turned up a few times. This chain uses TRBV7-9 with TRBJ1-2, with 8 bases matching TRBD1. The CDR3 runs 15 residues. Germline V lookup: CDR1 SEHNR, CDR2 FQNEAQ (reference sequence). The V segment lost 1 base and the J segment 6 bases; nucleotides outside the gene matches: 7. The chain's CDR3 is CASSLVGTGFNGYTF. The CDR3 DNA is TGTGCCAGCAGCTTAGTGGGGACAGGATTTAATGGCTACACCTTC.

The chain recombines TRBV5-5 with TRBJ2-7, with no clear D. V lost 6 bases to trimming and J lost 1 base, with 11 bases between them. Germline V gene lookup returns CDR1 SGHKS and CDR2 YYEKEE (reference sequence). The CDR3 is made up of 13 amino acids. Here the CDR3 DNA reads TGTGCCAGCACCCTCGGCCGATCCTACGAGCAGTACTTC. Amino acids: CASTLGRSYEQYF.

In DNA, the CDR3 is TGCAGCGTAGTAATCCCGGGAGGACAGTACTTC. Translating gives CSVVIPGGQYF. The chain links TRBV29-1 to TRBJ2-7, with 7 bases fitting TRBD2. The CDR3 consists of 11 residues. CDR1 is SQVTM, CDR2 ANQGSEA, per germline. V dropped 6 bases and J dropped 10; count of bases not matched to a gene: 9.

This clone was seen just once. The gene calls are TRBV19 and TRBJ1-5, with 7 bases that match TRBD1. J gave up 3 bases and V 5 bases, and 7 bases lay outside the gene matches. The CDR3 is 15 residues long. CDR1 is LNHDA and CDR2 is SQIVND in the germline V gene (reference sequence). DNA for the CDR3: TGTGCCAGTAGTGTAGGGACAGTCTCCAATCAGCCCCAGCATTTT. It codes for CASSVGTVSNQPQHF. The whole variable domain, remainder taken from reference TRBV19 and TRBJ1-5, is DGGITQSPKYLFRKEGQNVTLSCEQNLNHDAMYWYRQDPGQGLRLIYYSQIVNDFQKGDIAEGYSVSREKKESFPLTVTSAQKNPTAFYLCASSVGTVSNQPQHFGDGTRLSIL.

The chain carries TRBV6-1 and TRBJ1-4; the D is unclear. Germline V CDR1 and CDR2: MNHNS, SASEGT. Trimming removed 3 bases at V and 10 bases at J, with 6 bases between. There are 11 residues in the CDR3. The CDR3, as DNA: TGTGCCAGCAGTGAGGGAGGAAAACTGTTTTTT. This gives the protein CASSEGGKLFF.

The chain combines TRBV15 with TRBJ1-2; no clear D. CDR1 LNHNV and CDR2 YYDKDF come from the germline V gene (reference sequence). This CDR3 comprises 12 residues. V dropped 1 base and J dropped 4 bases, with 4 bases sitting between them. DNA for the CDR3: TGTGCCACCAGCAGAGGCGGCTATGGCTACACCTTC. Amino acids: CATSRGGYGYTF.

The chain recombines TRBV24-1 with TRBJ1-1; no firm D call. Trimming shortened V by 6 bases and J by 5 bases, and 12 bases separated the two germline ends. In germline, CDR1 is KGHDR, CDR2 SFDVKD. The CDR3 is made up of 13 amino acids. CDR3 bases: TGTGCCACCAGTTCCAGCCGACTAACTGAAGCTTTCTTT. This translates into CATSSSRLTEAFF.

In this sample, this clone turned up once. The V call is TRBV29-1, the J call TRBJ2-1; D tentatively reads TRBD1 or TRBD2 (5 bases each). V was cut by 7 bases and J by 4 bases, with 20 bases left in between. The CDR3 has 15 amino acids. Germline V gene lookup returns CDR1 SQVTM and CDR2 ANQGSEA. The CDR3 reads CSGEGSHVSYNEQFF. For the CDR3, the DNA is TGCAGCGGAGAGGGGAGCCACGTTTCGTACAATGAGCAGTTCTTC.

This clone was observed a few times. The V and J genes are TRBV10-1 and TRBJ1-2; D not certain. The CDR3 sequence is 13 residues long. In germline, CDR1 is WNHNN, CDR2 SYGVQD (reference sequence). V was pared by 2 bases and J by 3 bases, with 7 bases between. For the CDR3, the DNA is TGCGCCAGCAGTGAGGTAGCAGACTATGGCTACACCTTC. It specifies CASSEVADYGYTF.

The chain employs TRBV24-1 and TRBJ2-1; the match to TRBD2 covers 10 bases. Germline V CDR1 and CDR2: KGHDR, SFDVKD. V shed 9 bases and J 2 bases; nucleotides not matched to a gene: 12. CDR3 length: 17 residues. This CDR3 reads CATLTFRTSGTYNEQFF. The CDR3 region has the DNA TGTGCCACCTTAACTTTCCGGACTAGCGGTACCTACAATGAGCAGTTCTTC.

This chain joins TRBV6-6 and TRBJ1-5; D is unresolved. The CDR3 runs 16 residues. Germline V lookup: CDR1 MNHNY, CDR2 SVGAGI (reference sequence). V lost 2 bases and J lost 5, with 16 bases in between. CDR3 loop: CASSYLAARKDQPQHF. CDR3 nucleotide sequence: TGTGCCAGCAGTTACCTCGCGGCCAGGAAGGATCAGCCCCAGCATTTT.

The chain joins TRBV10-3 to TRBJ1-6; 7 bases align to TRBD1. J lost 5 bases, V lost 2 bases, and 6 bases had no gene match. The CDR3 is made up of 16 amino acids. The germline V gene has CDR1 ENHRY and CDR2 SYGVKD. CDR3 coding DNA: TGTGCCATCAGTGAGGTTCGACAGGGTAATAATTCACCCCTCCACTTT. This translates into CAISEVRQGNNSPLHF.

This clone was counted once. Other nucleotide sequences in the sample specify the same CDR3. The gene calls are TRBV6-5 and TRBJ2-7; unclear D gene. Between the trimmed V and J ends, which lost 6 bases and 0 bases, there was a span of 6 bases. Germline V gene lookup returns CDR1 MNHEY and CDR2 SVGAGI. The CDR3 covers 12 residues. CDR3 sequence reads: CASSLGSYEQYF. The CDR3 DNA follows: TGTGCCAGCAGCCTGGGCTCCTACGAGCAGTACTTC.

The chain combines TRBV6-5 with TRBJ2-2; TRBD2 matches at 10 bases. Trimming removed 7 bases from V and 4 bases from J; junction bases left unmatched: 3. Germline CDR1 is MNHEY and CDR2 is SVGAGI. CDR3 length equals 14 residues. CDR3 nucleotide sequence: TGTGCCAGCACGGTAGCGGGAGGCACCGGGGAGCTGTTTTTT. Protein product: CASTVAGGTGELFF.

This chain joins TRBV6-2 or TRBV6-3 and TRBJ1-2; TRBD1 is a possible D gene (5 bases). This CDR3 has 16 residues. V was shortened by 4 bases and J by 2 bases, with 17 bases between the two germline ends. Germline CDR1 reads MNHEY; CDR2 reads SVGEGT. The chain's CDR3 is CASSFRIGDPNYGYTF. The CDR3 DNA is TGTGCCAGCAGTTTCAGGATTGGGGACCCCAACTATGGCTACACCTTC.

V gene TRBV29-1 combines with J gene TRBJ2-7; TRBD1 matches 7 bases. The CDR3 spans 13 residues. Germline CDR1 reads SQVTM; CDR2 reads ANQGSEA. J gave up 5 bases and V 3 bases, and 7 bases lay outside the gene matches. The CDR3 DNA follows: TGCAGCGTTGACGAGACAGGGTCACACGAGCAGTACTTC. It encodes CSVDETGSHEQYF.

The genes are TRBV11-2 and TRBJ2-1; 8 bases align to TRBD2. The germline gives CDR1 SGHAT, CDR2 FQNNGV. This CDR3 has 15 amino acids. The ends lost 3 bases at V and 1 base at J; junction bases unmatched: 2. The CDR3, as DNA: TGTGCCAGCAGCTTTCAGCGGGAGTCCTACAATGAGCAGTTCTTC. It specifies CASSFQRESYNEQFF.

Written as DNA, the CDR3 is TGTGCCAGCAGCTTAGCGGGGGGGGCCAATTCCAATGAGCAGTTCTTC. It codes for CASSLAGGANSNEQFF. The chain employs TRBV7-2 and TRBJ2-1, with a weak D call TRBD2 (7 bases). V lost 0 bases and J 6 bases, leaving 15 bases between the germline ends. The germline CDR1 and CDR2 sequences are SGHTA and FQGNSA. This CDR3 is 16 amino acids long.

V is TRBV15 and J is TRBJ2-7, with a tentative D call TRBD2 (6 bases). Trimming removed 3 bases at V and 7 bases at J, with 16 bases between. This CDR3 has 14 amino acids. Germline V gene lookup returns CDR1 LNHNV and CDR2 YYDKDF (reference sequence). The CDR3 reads CATSSPQGGWEQYF. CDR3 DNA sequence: TGTGCCACCAGCAGTCCTCAGGGAGGCTGGGAGCAGTACTTC.

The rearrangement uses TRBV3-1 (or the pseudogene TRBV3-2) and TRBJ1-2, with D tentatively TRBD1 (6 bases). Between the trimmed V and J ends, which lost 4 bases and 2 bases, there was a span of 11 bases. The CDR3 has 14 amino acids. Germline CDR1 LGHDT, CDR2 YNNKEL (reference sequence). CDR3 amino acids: CASSPNRENYGYTF. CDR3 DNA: TGTGCCAGCAGCCCTAACAGGGAAAACTATGGCTACACCTTC.